The 11 T cell receptor beta chains reported below all come from one sample, sequenced in a study of response to subunit inactivated influenza vaccine. TCRdb independently ran MiXCR on the RT-PCR reads; one entry per CDR3 protein. Here the sample spans about 570,000 distinct CDR3 sequences, 11% being singletons. The same sample was also studied in work on T cells expressing NK-cell markers. That publication notes: UMIs were included in TCR beta cDNA generated by 5'RACE template switching.

The sequences come from PBMCs from blood, collected on the day of vaccination. The receptors shown here come from a man aged 50 or older who received an inactivated influenza vaccine.

This clonotype was seen ten or more times. The chain has TRBV6-2 or TRBV6-3 and TRBJ2-1; TRBD1 might be the D (7 bases). The CDR3 consists of 16 residues. Germline assignment: CDR1 MNHEY and CDR2 SVGEGT. Trimming stripped 4 bases from V and 9 bases from J, with 22 bases between. This CDR3 is CASSLEGQLILGEQFF. The CDR3, as DNA: TGTGCCAGCAGTTTGGAGGGACAGCTAATCCTCGGTGAGCAGTTCTTC.

This clonotype was observed many times. The chain has TRBV12-3 or TRBV12-4 and TRBJ2-1, with 8 positions matching TRBD2. The junction had 10 bases not matched to a gene; V was cut back by 4 bases and J by 8 bases. The CDR3 has 15 amino acids. CDR3 protein: CASSSRGLGVHEQFF. CDR3 nucleotides: TGTGCCAGCAGTTCCCGGGGACTAGGAGTCCATGAGCAGTTCTTC.

This clonotype was recorded a few times. The CDR3 DNA reads TGTGCCAGCAGTTCTCGGACGGAGACTCCCTACGAGCAGTACTTC. This gives the protein CASSSRTETPYEQYF. V usage is TRBV28 and J usage is TRBJ2-7; D not resolved. This CDR3 has 15 residues. Trimming removed 4 bases from V and 2 bases from J, with 15 bases in between. Germline V gene data show CDR1 as MDHEN and CDR2 as SYDVKM.

This clonotype was counted only a few times. Just one base apart from a much larger clone, this may be a read error. This chain links TRBV25-1 with TRBJ2-7; D might be TRBD2 (5 bases). In germline, CDR1 is MGHDK, CDR2 SYGVNS. The CDR3 contains 12 residues. Trimming pared 4 bases from V and 3 bases from J, leaving 7 bases between. Here the CDR3 reads CASSGENYEQYF. CDR3 bases: TGTGCCAGCAGTGGGGAGAACTACGAGCAGTACTTC.

This clonotype was observed many times. The genes are TRBV5-1 and TRBJ2-3; the D gene is possibly TRBD1 (5 bases). V lost 0 bases to trimming and J lost 0 bases, with 8 bases between them. The germline V gene has CDR1 SGHRS and CDR2 YFSETQ. The CDR3 runs to 15 residues. The CDR3 reads CASSLARQSTDTQYF. The CDR3 DNA reads TGCGCCAGCAGCTTGGCTCGACAGAGCACAGATACGCAGTATTTT.

In its sample, this clonotype was seen a few times. The chain recombines TRBV2 with TRBJ1-6; 10 bases match TRBD1. This CDR3 has 15 residues. Germline V lookup: CDR1 SNHLY, CDR2 FYNNEI. J gave up 6 bases and V 7 bases, and 6 bases lay outside the gene matches. The CDR3 DNA reads as TGTGCCAGCAATGACAGGGGGCAGTTTAATTCACCCCTCCACTTT. Translating gives CASNDRGQFNSPLHF.

This chain uses TRBV7-8 with TRBJ2-1, with no clear D. The germline V gene encodes CDR1 SGHVS and CDR2 FQNEAQ. Trimming removed 0 bases at V and 4 bases at J, with 10 bases between. The CDR3 totals 15 residues. The CDR3 DNA reads as TGTGCCAGCAGCTTAGCATCTCCACTTTACAATGAGCAGTTCTTC. This codes for CASSLASPLYNEQFF.

This chain joins TRBV29-1 and TRBJ2-1; 7 bases are a match to TRBD1. Germline V CDR1 and CDR2: SQVTM, ANQGSEA. The CDR3 covers 14 residues. The CDR3 bases are TGCAACGTAAAGACAGGGAATTCGGACAATGAGCAGTTCTTC. Translated: CNVKTGNSDNEQFF.

The chain links TRBV27 to TRBJ2-7; a possible D gene is TRBD1 (6 bases). Germline CDR1 and CDR2: MNHEY and SMNVEV (reference sequence). The CDR3 sequence is 16 residues long. V lost 5 bases and J lost 3, with 20 bases in between. The CDR3 DNA sequence: TGTGCCAGCAGTACCCAGGGGCACCTAATCTACTACGAGCAGTACTTC. It specifies CASSTQGHLIYYEQYF.

The CDR3 DNA reads TGCGCCAGCAGCTTGGAGGCCCGCTCTGGCGAGCAGTACTTC. Its protein product is CASSLEARSGEQYF. V is TRBV5-1 and J is TRBJ2-7, with D uncertain. The CDR3 extends over 14 amino acids. V was pared by 0 bases and J by 6 bases, with 13 bases between. CDR1 and CDR2 from the germline V gene are SGHRS and YFSETQ.

The rearrangement links TRBV29-1 to TRBJ2-7, with D unclear. Germline CDR1 and CDR2: SQVTM and ANQGSEA. The CDR3 runs 13 residues. V gave up 3 bases and J gave up 7 bases, with 16 bases separating them. The CDR3 is CSVEAGSIGEQYF. DNA for the CDR3: TGCAGCGTTGAGGCAGGCTCCATTGGGGAGCAGTACTTC.